The 14 T cell receptor beta chains below were found in one sample sequenced in a study of identical twins. TCRdb re-analysed the 5' RACE reads in MiXCR, keeping a single row per CDR3 protein. The sample holds some 230,000 distinct CDR3 sequences, under 8.5% seen once. These same data were also listed under a study on T cells expressing NK-cell markers.

The sequencing input was CD8+ T cells sorted from blood. Every receptor here comes from a woman aged 18 to 35 in good health.

This clonotype was recorded many times. This chain uses TRBV29-1 with TRBJ2-1; 7 bases are a match to TRBD1. This CDR3 is 12 amino acids long. CDR1 and CDR2 from the germline V gene are SQVTM and ANQGSEA. V lost 7 bases, J lost 10 bases, and 10 bases stayed unmatched. The chain's CDR3 is CSAGTDLWEQFF. As DNA, the CDR3 is TGCAGCGCCGGGACAGACTTATGGGAGCAGTTCTTC.

Details on this clonotype: With a much larger clone just one base away, this may be a read error. V gene TRBV21-1 combines with J gene TRBJ2-1; whether TRBD2, the table's D call, matches the DNA was not checked. TRBV21-1 represents a pseudogene. This CDR3 has 16 amino acids. The CDR3 here is CASSKLLAGGFYELFF. DNA for the CDR3: TGTGCCAGCAGCAAACTACTAGCGGGAGGGTTCTATGAGCTGTTCTTC.

This clonotype was found a few times. The CDR3 nucleotides read TGTGCCAGCAGTTACTCGAAACAGGTCCGCACTGAAGCTTTCTTT. Translating it yields CASSYSKQVRTEAFF. The gene calls are TRBV6-5 and TRBJ1-1; possibly TRBD1 for D (5 bases). V lost 0 bases to trimming and J lost 4 bases, with 12 bases between them. There are 15 residues in the CDR3. The V gene's germline CDR1 is MNHEY and CDR2 SVGAGI.

The chain has TRBV4-1 and TRBJ2-7; no definite D call. Germline V gene data show CDR1 as MGHRA and CDR2 as YSYEKL. The CDR3 runs to 13 residues. V was shortened by 0 bases and J by 4 bases, with 7 bases between the two germline ends. The CDR3 protein is CASSQEPHYEQYF. DNA for the CDR3: TGCGCCAGCAGCCAAGAACCCCATTACGAGCAGTACTTC.

This clonotype has more than one count but fewer than ten. The chain couples TRBV3-1 to TRBJ1-1; 7 bases line up with TRBD1. V was clipped by 1 base and J by 7 bases; unmatched bases: 15. Germline V gene lookup returns CDR1 LGHDT and CDR2 YNNKEL (reference sequence). The CDR3 runs to 17 residues. In DNA form, the CDR3 reads TGTGCCAGCAGCCAAGGGGACGTGGGACAGCACCAAATTGAAGCTTTCTTT. Its translation is CASSQGDVGQHQIEAFF.

This clonotype was found a few times. This chain uses TRBV20-1 with TRBJ2-1, with 8 positions matching TRBD1. This CDR3 is built from 15 residues. V was pared by 3 bases and J by 4 bases, with 8 bases of the junction left unmatched. Per the germline V gene, CDR1 is DFQATT and CDR2 is SNEGSKA (reference sequence). The CDR3 sequence is CSASEPGQVYNEQFF. CDR3 coding DNA: TGCAGTGCTAGCGAGCCGGGACAGGTATACAATGAGCAGTTCTTC.

This clonotype has at least ten counts. This rearrangement joins TRBV5-5 to TRBJ2-1; D remains unclear. The V and J ends lost 1 base and 8 bases respectively, with 16 bases between them. Germline CDR1 and CDR2: SGHKS and YYEKEE (reference sequence). The CDR3 is 15 amino acids. CDR3 sequence reads: CASSLIGSLLHEQFF. Written as DNA, the CDR3 is TGTGCCAGCAGCTTGATCGGCAGTCTACTGCATGAGCAGTTCTTC. The whole variable domain, remainder taken from reference TRBV5-5 and TRBJ2-1, is DAGVTQSPTHLIKTRGQQVTLRCSPISGHKSVSWYQQVLGQGPQFIFQYYEKEERGRGNFPDRFSARQFPNYSSELNVNALLLGDSALYLCASSLIGSLLHEQFFGPGTRLTVL.

In its sample, this clonotype was seen a few times. The chain joins TRBV15 to TRBJ2-5; D uncertain. V lost 1 base to trimming and J lost 4 bases, with 7 bases between them. The CDR3 is made up of 13 amino acids. Per the germline V gene, CDR1 is LNHNV and CDR2 is YYDKDF (reference sequence). CDR3: CATSRVALETQYF. In nucleotides, the CDR3 is TGTGCCACCAGCAGAGTTGCCCTAGAGACCCAGTACTTC.

This clonotype was recorded once. This chain connects TRBV11-2 to TRBJ2-6; D gene uncertain. CDR1 SGHAT and CDR2 FQNNGV come from the germline V gene. The V gene lost 1 base and the J gene lost 6 bases, with 1 base spanning the gap. This CDR3 is built from 12 residues. CDR3 DNA: TGTGCCAGCAGCTTAGCGGCCAACGTCCTGACTTTC. As protein: CASSLAANVLTF.

This clonotype was seen ten or more times. CDR3 sequence reads: CASSLRPQSNQPQHF. CDR3 DNA: TGTGCCAGCAGTTTACGCCCCCAGAGTAATCAGCCCCAGCATTTT. V gene TRBV28 combines with J gene TRBJ1-5; D is uncertain. The CDR3 covers 15 residues. Between the trimmed V and J ends, which lost 2 bases and 4 bases, there was a span of 12 bases. Looked up from germline, CDR1 is MDHEN and CDR2 is SYDVKM. The whole variable domain, filled in from reference TRBV28 and TRBJ1-5, reads DVKVTQSSRYLVKRTGEKVFLECVQDMDHENMFWYRQDPGLGLRLIYFSYDVKMKEKGDIPEGYSVSREKKERFSLILESASTNQTSMYLCASSLRPQSNQPQHFGDGTRLSIL.

This clonotype turned up a few times. This chain joins TRBV12-3 or TRBV12-4 and TRBJ1-4; no definite D call. CDR3 length: 13 residues. The V end lost 7 bases, the J end lost 5 bases, and 11 bases lay between the germline ends. The chain's CDR3 is CASTETKNEKLFF. CDR3 bases: TGTGCCAGCACCGAGACAAAGAATGAAAAACTGTTTTTT.

J is TRBJ1-2 and V is TRBV12-3 or TRBV12-4; TRBD1 is a possible D gene (6 bases). The CDR3 extends over 14 amino acids. With 8 bases removed from V and 4 bases from J, the gap between germline ends came to 17 bases. The CDR3 loop is CASLGGGLFYGYTF. CDR3 coding DNA: TGTGCCAGCCTTGGTGGGGGCCTATTCTATGGCTACACCTTC.

This clonotype appeared a few times. V and J are TRBV11-2 and TRBJ2-1, with 8 positions matching TRBD2. The V and J ends lost 1 base and 8 bases, in that order; junction bases with no gene match: 10. The CDR3 is 16 residues long. Germline-derived CDR1 and CDR2 are SGHAT and FQNNGV. The CDR3: CASSLAERELEDEQFF. For the CDR3, the DNA is TGTGCCAGCAGCTTAGCCGAGCGGGAGTTGGAGGATGAGCAGTTCTTC.

This clonotype was seen at least ten times. The rearrangement uses TRBV6-5 and TRBJ2-1, with unresolved D. V shed 2 bases and J shed 12 bases, with 14 bases lying between them. The CDR3 has 13 amino acids. The germline gives CDR1 MNHEY, CDR2 SVGAGI. The CDR3 DNA reads as TGTGCCAGCAGTTACGCCTCTGGATGGCGGCAGTTCTTC. Its translation: CASSYASGWRQFF.